Listed below are T cell receptor beta chains from one sample, sequenced in a study of identical twins. MiXCR was run by TCRdb on the 5' RACE reads, yielding one entry per CDR3 protein. The sample has 450,000 or so distinct CDR3 sequences; 12% to 15% are singletons. The same specimen was also included in a second study, on yellow fever vaccine responses in identical twins.

The specimen sequenced was CD4+ T cells sorted from blood. Every receptor here comes from a woman aged 18-29 years in good health. Both conserved end residues are part of each CDR3. The order of the fields is J gene, clone size, V gene, D gene, CDR3 protein, CDR3 DNA. The D gene is left open where the match is weak. Size tells how often a clone was seen (once, few, many) or the class of an expanded clone, and some rows leave it out.

TRBJ2-3 many TRBV9 - CASSEGGGADTQYF TGTGCCAGCAGCGAGGGAGGTGGGGCAGATACGCAGTATTTT
TRBJ2-3 few TRBV20-1 TRBD2 CSASGLAGGKDTQYF TGCAGTGCTAGTGGTCTAGCGGGGGGTAAAGATACGCAGTATTTT
TRBJ2-7 - TRBV20-1 TRBD2 CSAPTPTGTSGSGEQYF TGCAGTGCCCCAACTCCAACCGGGACTAGCGGGAGTGGGGAGCAGTACTTC
TRBJ1-1 - TRBV5-1 TRBD1 CASSPWGDRPMNTEAFF TGCGCCAGCAGCCCCTGGGGGGACAGGCCGATGAACACTGAAGCTTTCTTT
TRBJ1-2 once TRBV24-1 - CATSSPGVPYGYTF TGTGCCACCAGTAGCCCCGGAGTTCCCTATGGCTACACCTTC
TRBJ2-1 - TRBV3-1 - CASSQSGWEQFF TGTGCCAGCAGCCAAAGCGGCTGGGAGCAGTTCTTC
TRBJ2-7 - TRBV10-2 - CASRRGKLYEQYF TGCGCCAGCAGAAGGGGGAAGTTGTACGAGCAGTACTTC
TRBJ1-1 few TRBV18 - CASSPYREETEAFF TGTGCCAGCTCACCATACAGGGAGGAAACTGAAGCTTTCTTT
TRBJ1-6 - TRBV20-1 - CSANKGNSPLHF TGCAGTGCTAATAAGGGAAATTCACCCCTCCACTTT
TRBJ2-3 many TRBV20-1 - CSARNSGVGSDTQYF TGCAGTGCTAGAAATTCGGGAGTTGGGTCGGATACGCAGTATTTT
TRBJ1-6 many TRBV28 - CASEKGLNSPLHF TGTGCCAGCGAAAAAGGTCTAAATTCACCCCTCCACTTT
TRBJ1-1 few TRBV4-2 - CASSQDPNSNRAFF TGTGCCAGCAGCCAAGACCCCAATTCAAATAGAGCTTTCTTT
TRBJ2-2 - TRBV5-1 - CASSLGLSMELFF TGCGCCAGCAGCTTGGGGCTCAGCATGGAGCTGTTTTTT
TRBJ2-1 - TRBV7-8 - CASILGRTYNEQFF TGTGCCAGCATCCTTGGTAGGACCTACAATGAGCAGTTCTTC
TRBJ2-5 - TRBV7-8 - CASSLRSERQETQYF TGTGCCAGCAGCTTACGTTCAGAAAGACAAGAGACCCAGTACTTC
TRBJ2-7 - TRBV2 TRBD2 CASLAGGPYEQYF TGTGCCAGCCTAGCGGGGGGGCCCTACGAGCAGTACTTC
TRBJ2-7 few TRBV5-1 - CASSLAAGAYEQYF TGCGCCAGCAGCTTGGCTGCAGGGGCCTACGAGCAGTACTTC
TRBJ2-7 few TRBV5-4 - CASSFEGLTSYEQYF TGTGCCAGCAGCTTCGAGGGGCTAACGTCCTACGAGCAGTACTTC
TRBJ2-1 few TRBV7-9 - CASSLAFGLSYNEQFF TGTGCCAGCAGCTTAGCGTTCGGACTCTCCTACAATGAGCAGTTCTTC
TRBJ1-3 many TRBV10-3 - CAISDPFRGAGNTIYF TGTGCCATCAGTGACCCCTTTAGGGGGGCGGGAAACACCATATATTTT
TRBJ1-4 - TRBV2 - CASSAIPGNNEKLFF TGTGCCAGCAGTGCGATTCCCGGGAACAATGAAAAACTGTTTTTT
TRBJ2-7 - TRBV7-9 TRBD2 CASRPTSGYEQYF TGTGCCAGCAGGCCCACTAGCGGCTACGAGCAGTACTTC
TRBJ2-3 many TRBV11-2 TRBD2 CASSPKGTSGGRRLSTDTQYF TGTGCCAGCAGCCCAAAAGGGACTAGCGGGGGGCGCCGGCTTAGCACAGATACGCAGTATTTT
TRBJ2-5 once TRBV6-5 TRBD1 CASSYSGTGGIGETQYF TGTGCCAGCAGTTACTCCGGGACAGGGGGCATCGGAGAGACCCAGTACTTC
TRBJ2-1 - TRBV2 - CASSEALLRGPSRFF TGTGCCAGCAGTGAAGCGCTTCTTAGAGGGCCATCCAGGTTCTTC
TRBJ2-3 few TRBV20-1 - CSARDQGSTQYF TGCAGTGCTCGCGACCAGGGTAGTACGCAGTATTTT
TRBJ2-1 many TRBV7-2 - CASSLVGDSYNEQFF TGTGCCAGCAGCTTAGTGGGTGATTCCTACAATGAGCAGTTCTTC
TRBJ2-4 few TRBV3-1 TRBD1 CASSQGQGLAKNIQYF TGTGCCAGCAGCCAAGGACAGGGGCTAGCCAAAAACATTCAGTACTTC
TRBJ2-1 - TRBV25-1 TRBD2 CASSSGTSGGSYNEQFF TGTGCCAGCAGTTCAGGGACTAGCGGGGGCTCCTACAATGAGCAGTTCTTC
TRBJ1-2 few TRBV7-9 TRBD1 CASSTGTGDYGYTF TGTGCCAGCAGCACCGGGACAGGGGACTATGGCTACACCTTC
TRBJ2-1 - TRBV12-3/TRBV12-4 - CASSPTRGRAYNEQFF TGTGCCAGCAGTCCCACCCGAGGGCGGGCCTACAATGAGCAGTTCTTC
TRBJ2-7 few TRBV10-3 TRBD2 CAIRGGADEQYF TGTGCCATACGCGGGGGGGCGGACGAGCAGTACTTC
TRBJ2-5 few TRBV12-3/TRBV12-4 - CASRFLGAGTQYF TGTGCCAGCCGATTCCTCGGGGCAGGGACCCAGTACTTC
TRBJ2-1 - TRBV7-2 - CASSLGQVGNEQFF TGTGCCAGCAGCTTGGGGCAGGTTGGGAATGAGCAGTTCTTC
TRBJ2-3 - TRBV7-9 - CASSFIRVDTQYF TGTGCCAGCAGCTTCATAAGGGTAGATACGCAGTATTTT
TRBJ2-1 many TRBV5-1 - CASSSDRLNNEQFF TGCGCCAGCAGCTCGGACAGATTGAACAATGAGCAGTTCTTC
TRBJ2-1 - TRBV7-2 TRBD1 CASSKAGTETYNEQFF TGTGCCAGCAGCAAGGCCGGGACAGAGACCTACAATGAGCAGTTCTTC
TRBJ2-5 few TRBV20-1 - CSAREAGRETQYF TGCAGTGCTAGAGAAGCAGGCAGGGAGACCCAGTACTTC
TRBJ1-3 - TRBV2 - CASRGLGNTIYF TGTGCCAGCAGGGGGCTTGGAAACACCATATATTTT
TRBJ2-3 - TRBV20-1 TRBD2 CSANERGQGDTQYF TGCAGTGCTAATGAGCGGGGCCAGGGCGATACGCAGTATTTT
TRBJ2-2 few TRBV14 TRBD1 CASSRDRVSRELFF TGTGCCAGCAGCCGAGACAGGGTTTCCCGGGAGCTGTTTTTT
TRBJ2-1 - TRBV4-3 TRBD1 CASSQVSRTGNNEQFF TGCGCCAGCAGCCAAGTATCCAGGACAGGGAACAACGAGCAGTTCTTC
TRBJ2-2 many TRBV20-1 - CSARDASGGNTGELFF TGCAGTGCTAGAGATGCCTCCGGGGGGAACACCGGGGAGCTGTTTTTT
TRBJ1-5 - TRBV27 - CASRREPYSNQPQHF TGTGCCAGCAGGCGGGAACCTTATAGCAATCAGCCCCAGCATTTT
TRBJ2-2 - TRBV6-2/TRBV6-3 TRBD2 CASSLAGVEIGELFF TGTGCCAGCAGTCTAGCGGGAGTCGAAATCGGGGAGCTGTTTTTT
TRBJ2-7 few TRBV2 TRBD1 CASSDRQGGGSYEQYF TGTGCCAGCAGTGACCGACAGGGTGGGGGCTCCTACGAGCAGTACTTC
TRBJ1-2 few TRBV29-1 TRBD1 CSGFSGVRGQGYTF TGCAGCGGCTTTTCGGGGGTGAGGGGGCAAGGCTACACCTTC
TRBJ2-1 - TRBV10-3 - CAQTSPLGKALGSYNEQFF TGTGCCCAGACGTCCCCACTCGGAAAGGCACTCGGGTCCTACAATGAGCAGTTCTTC
TRBJ2-7 many TRBV6-2/TRBV6-3 - CASRPLPGSYEQYF TGTGCCAGCAGGCCGCTCCCCGGATCCTACGAGCAGTACTTC
TRBJ2-3 - TRBV5-6 - CASSSTTSGDTQYF TGTGCCAGCAGCTCGACGACTAGTGGGGATACGCAGTATTTT
TRBJ2-5 few TRBV24-1 - CATSDRGRYQETQYF TGTGCCACCAGTGATCGGGGACGTTACCAAGAGACCCAGTACTTC
TRBJ1-1 few TRBV6-1 TRBD1 CASIDPKRSRGLNTEAFF TGTGCCAGCATCGATCCTAAACGCTCCAGGGGGTTGAACACTGAAGCTTTCTTT
TRBJ2-3 few TRBV20-1 - CSARDRTAAPDTQYF TGCAGTGCTAGAGATAGGACAGCAGCCCCAGATACGCAGTATTTT
TRBJ2-3 - TRBV6-5 TRBD2 CASRYSGTSGGIRTDTQYF TGTGCCAGCCGTTACTCCGGGACTAGCGGGGGAATTCGCACAGATACGCAGTATTTT
TRBJ2-3 few TRBV7-3 - CASSPHLGADTQYF TGTGCCAGCAGCCCTCATTTGGGGGCAGATACGCAGTATTTT
TRBJ1-1 - TRBV7-9 TRBD1 CASSYRGSEAFF TGTGCCAGCAGCTACAGGGGATCTGAAGCTTTCTTT
TRBJ2-1 - TRBV7-9 - CASSLWVSFSYNEQFF TGTGCCAGCAGCTTATGGGTTTCCTTCTCCTACAATGAGCAGTTCTTC
TRBJ2-5 - TRBV7-6 - CASSSGLWETQYF TGTGCCAGCAGCTCGGGGTTATGGGAGACCCAGTACTTC
TRBJ2-5 few TRBV25-1 TRBD1 CASSEGGRGFLGETQYF TGTGCCAGCAGTGAAGGGGGCAGGGGGTTTCTTGGGGAGACCCAGTACTTC
TRBJ2-5 many TRBV29-1 - CSVPGASQETQYF TGCAGCGTTCCAGGGGCTAGCCAAGAGACCCAGTACTTC